The source of this T cell receptor (beta chain) is a study of blood T cell repertoires in COVID-19. Methods used by the authors: From reference gene primer amplification, estimates of nucleated cell counts were derived. This table comes from immunoSEQ multiplex PCR, and its TCRdb copy is limited to in-frame clones, with some not included. That table supplies the V and J calls and clone size; D and trimming were determined from the DNA. The sample lists 27,000 or so clones, roughly 88% occurring once. The germline V gene encodes CDR1 GTSNPN and CDR2 SVGIG (reference sequence). This CDR3 is built from 15 residues. With 3 bases clipped from V and 2 bases from J, the junction kept 8 bases outside the gene matches.

The material sequenced was peripheral blood. The TCR was taken from a woman aged 45-65 years with active COVID-19. The rearrangement joins TRBV30 to TRBJ2-7; TRBD2 matches at 9 bases. The CDR3 spells CAWRGPLAGPYEQYF. The CDR3, as DNA: TGTGCCTGGAGGGGGCCCCTAGCGGGACCCTACGAGCAGTACTTC.